This record concerns one T cell receptor (beta chain) sequence. As yet, its antigen is unknown. This sample is part of a study of T cell repertoires in cytomegalovirus infection. Study background: Peptides in the study included HLA-C-restricted and HLA-B-restricted CMV epitopes.

Trimming at V came to 5 bases and at J to 4 bases, leaving 4 bases not matched to a gene. The CDR3 loop spans 14 amino acids. Germline CDR1 MNHNY, CDR2 SVGAGI (reference sequence). TCRdb used MiXCR to reprocess the reads, holding one entry per CDR3 protein. There are hundreds of thousands of distinct CDR3 sequences in the sample; approximately 42% occur only once, and about 39% lies in the top ten. Study-level results: Ex vivo responses were dominated by HLA-C-restricted CMV-specific TCR beta clonotypes. Cumulative frequency of public TCR beta families picked out carriers of CMV plus the relevant HLA.

The chain carries TRBV6-6 and TRBJ1-5; 8 positions match TRBD1. The starting material was cultured PBMCs, obtained from culture after CMV antigen stimulation. The receptor was isolated from a human donor in good health (CMV status not recorded). Some clones in this sample may be carry-over from other donors' samples. The CDR3: CASSRDRPNQPQHF. The CDR3 DNA is TGTGCCAGCAGTAGGGACAGGCCTAATCAGCCCCAGCATTTT.